This TCR beta chain was documented in a study of PD-1 blockade in classical Hodgkin lymphoma (dated by TCRdb to about 2020). In terms of the full investigation: Nivolumab dosing was 3 mg/kg intravenously every 2 weeks, continuing until either disease progression or unacceptable toxicity. A peripheral blood immune signature of response to PD-1 blockade in classical Hodgkin lymphoma was defined using TCR beta sequencing and CyTOF. What the research found in general, with its limitations: Baseline TCR diversity was reported to be lower in newly diagnosed patients than in healthy donors and to be lower still in relapsed/refractory patients. The study covered only a single clinical trial cohort, and the causes of the repertoire differences, possibly disease activity or prior therapy, were still not defined. Lower diversity was seen in patients whose nivolumab began less than 1 year after ASCT, and these patients were left out of later analyses so that immune reconstitution would not confound the results. Among trial patients, those achieving complete response had baseline diversity similar to that of newly diagnosed patients, while diversity was significantly lower in partial responders and progressors. A significant rise by C4D1 was seen in CD4+ but not CD8+ TCR diversity (p=0.0027 vs p=0.16), with the rise being most apparent in complete responders (p=0.02).

In light of the paper, this sample's time point label describes: cycle 1 day 1 (C1D1), immediately before nivolumab initiation. All trial patients had relapsed after autologous stem cell transplantation, with cohorts A, B and C differing in prior brentuximab vedotin exposure. The trial cohort comprised some 60 patients with relapsed/refractory classical Hodgkin lymphoma whose best overall responses were complete response, partial response or progressive disease. Single-agent nivolumab was administered to trial patients in the multi-cohort phase II CheckMate 205 trial. An independent review committee assessed best overall response using the 2007 International Working Group response criteria. Trial PBMCs were collected just before the start of nivolumab (C1D1) and during therapy at cycle 2 day 1 and cycle 4 day 1. Peripheral blood was collected in 8 mL Vacutainer Cell Preparation Tubes, from which PBMCs were isolated by centrifugation and then cryopreserved.

V is reduced by 3 bases and J by 7 bases, leaving a spacing of 16 bases between them. In the germline V gene, CDR1 corresponds to SGHDT and CDR2 to YYEEEE. The CDR3 covers 14 residues, taking in both the cysteine and the phenylalanine. The only DNA kept is the CDR3, 42 bases in frame from the first base. A few counts support this clone. Its recognized antigen is unknown. No clone much larger than this one lies a single base away; base qualities are absent. Genomic DNA was extracted with the Qiagen DNeasy kit from unsorted PBMCs and from negatively selected CD4+ and CD8+ fractions. TCR beta CDR3 regions were subjected to amplification by immunoSEQ multiplex PCR with primers that anneal to V and J segments. A synthetic immune receptor repertoire was used to minimize amplification bias, and any remaining bias was removed computationally after sequencing. The original pipeline was this. Custom Python scripts were used to quantify repertoire diversity as the Shannon entropy index. Unsorted, CD4+ and CD8+ repertoires were analyzed separately, except in combined analyses where CD4+ and CD8+ sequences were merged in silico. A clone counted as expanded when the clone's frequency after treatment rose at least 2-fold relative to C1D1, and clones undetected at baseline were given a pseudocount of 0.5. Clones with 0 or 1 copy at C1D1 were defined as singleton clones, while clones with 2 or more copies were defined as non-singleton clones. Clones expanded in unsorted samples were assigned a CD4+, CD8+ or unknown annotation through matching of protein sequences in sorted samples from the same patient. Wilcoxon tests on paired samples were used to test diversity changes from C1D1 to C4D1. Here the immuneACCESS table is served through TCRdb, limited to in-frame sequences with V and J called. Missing clones are a known gap in these copies; in checked studies unresolved V genes cover under half, and the rest lacks a known reason. D and trimming come from the DNA, and the V and J calls and clone size come from that table. The sample table records 30,000 to 35,000 clones; 75% to 85% of these occur just once. Of the sample, around a third is held by the ten largest clones.

The chain is encoded by TRBV5-6 joined to TRBJ1-1; the best D guess is TRBD1, with 5 bases matching. Sequencing used peripheral blood mononuclear cells (PBMCs), obtained at baseline. The sequence was obtained from a human donor with classical Hodgkin lymphoma. The sequenced DNA is TGTGCCAGCAGCTCTCCATTCGAGGGGCTTGAAGCTTTCTTT. Its coded protein is CASSSPFEGLEAFF.